This T cell receptor beta chain came from a study of shared clonotypes between healthy human individuals. This clone was observed many times. The same CDR3 can be traced to other DNA sequences in this sample. The CDR3 is 15 residues long. Germline V lookup: CDR1 SGHTA, CDR2 FQGTGA. Trimming cost V 5 bases and J 4 bases, with 16 bases left between them. Unsorted PBMC DNA went through sequencing on ten immunoSEQ deep assay plates. Only in-frame clones appear in the TCRdb table, and some are missing; sequencing was by immunoSEQ multiplex PCR. This sample carries 490,000 or so clones, approximately 80% of them seen once, and the ten largest clones take approximately 13%.

The chain recombines TRBV7-3 with TRBJ2-3; D is undetermined. Source material: PBMCs. This TCR came from a woman aged 40-49 years in good health. Some clones in this sample may be carry-over from other donors' samples. The CDR3 loop reads CASSPGTSRADTQYF. As DNA, the CDR3 is TGTGCCAGCAGCCCCGGTACCTCCCGGGCAGATACGCAGTATTTT.